This is a list of T cell receptor beta chains from one sample in a study of cytomegalovirus exposure and HLA in healthy donors. Clones were sequenced by immunoSEQ multiplex PCR, and TCRdb holds only the in-frame ones, with some missing. This repertoire includes about 150,000 clones. The sequenced sample was PBMCs. These TCRs come from a woman between 50 and 59 years old in good health and CMV-seronegative. CDR3s include the opening cysteine and the closing phenylalanine or tryptophan. Fields, in order: J gene, V gene, D gene, CDR3 length, CDR3 protein, CDR3 DNA. A D gene is named only where the DNA matches it firmly.

TRBJ2-3 TRBV5-1 TRBD2 16 CASSLVAGGFTDTQYF TGCGCCAGCAGCTTGGTTGCGGGGGGCTTCACAGATACGCAGTATTTT
TRBJ2-3 TRBV5-6 TRBD2 15 CASSQLAGGGDTQYF TGTGCCAGCAGCCAACTAGCGGGAGGAGGCGATACGCAGTATTTT
TRBJ2-2 TRBV6-5 TRBD2 16 CASSYHLAGFTGELFF TGTGCCAGCAGTTACCATCTAGCGGGGTTCACCGGGGAGCTGTTTTTT
TRBJ2-1 TRBV5-1 - 13 CASSLDRNDEQFF TGCGCCAGCAGCTTAGACAGGAATGATGAGCAGTTCTTC
TRBJ1-2 TRBV28 TRBD1 12 CASRSGTAHYTF TGTGCCAGCCGTTCCGGGACAGCACACTACACCTTC
TRBJ2-5 TRBV19 TRBD2 15 CASSRTSGGQETQYF TGTGCCAGTAGTAGAACCAGCGGGGGCCAAGAGACCCAGTACTTC
TRBJ1-1 TRBV13 TRBD1 16 CASSPYSGQMNTEAFF TGTGCCAGCAGCCCGTATTCGGGACAGATGAACACTGAAGCTTTCTTT
TRBJ1-5 TRBV6-6 - 13 CASNENRDQPQHF TGTGCCAGCAACGAGAACAGGGATCAGCCCCAGCATTTT
TRBJ1-1 TRBV6-1 TRBD1 12 CASSEWRGLAFF TGTGCCAGCAGTGAGTGGAGGGGGCTAGCTTTCTTT
TRBJ2-3 TRBV4-1 - 17 CASSQDDVVGSTDTQYF TGCGCCAGCAGCCAAGATGATGTGGTGGGCTCCACAGATACGCAGTATTTT
TRBJ1-5 TRBV30 - 16 CAWSVQGPGDLQPQHF TGTGCCTGGAGTGTTCAGGGGCCAGGGGATTTGCAGCCCCAGCATTTT
TRBJ2-1 TRBV4-3 TRBD2 16 CASSLGFAGGGDEQFF TGCGCCAGCAGCCTCGGGTTCGCGGGAGGGGGGGATGAGCAGTTCTTC
TRBJ2-1 TRBV6-5 TRBD2 15 CASNAGLAGSNEQFF TGTGCCAGCAATGCGGGACTAGCGGGTAGCAATGAGCAGTTCTTC
TRBJ2-2 TRBV28 - 15 CASNQDRENTGELFF TGTGCCAGCAATCAGGACAGAGAGAACACCGGGGAGCTGTTTTTT
TRBJ2-7 TRBV18 - 13 CASSRGQQYEQYF TGTGCCAGCTCACGAGGTCAGCAATACGAGCAGTACTTC
TRBJ2-5 TRBV5-4 TRBD1 15 CASSLADRVKETQYF TGTGCCAGCAGCTTAGCGGACAGGGTGAAAGAGACCCAGTACTTC
TRBJ2-1 TRBV20-1 - 11 CSARVERAQFF TGCAGTGCTAGGGTCGAACGAGCCCAGTTCTTC
TRBJ1-5 TRBV19 - 15 CASTPGSQSNQPQHF TGTGCCAGTACCCCAGGGTCCCAGAGCAATCAGCCCCAGCATTTT
TRBJ2-5 TRBV5-1 - 13 CASSLGSQETQYF TGCGCCAGCAGCTTGGGCAGTCAAGAGACCCAGTACTTC
TRBJ1-1 TRBV4-3 - 16 CASSQDPRHWNTEAFF TGCGCCAGCAGCCAAGACCCCAGGCATTGGAACACTGAAGCTTTCTTT
TRBJ1-3 TRBV30 - 15 CAWSGYGLSGNTIYF TGTGCCTGGAGTGGGTATGGGCTCTCTGGAAACACCATATATTTT
TRBJ2-2 TRBV30 - 15 CAWSVGRDHAGELFF TGTGCCTGGAGTGTCGGGCGGGACCATGCCGGGGAGCTGTTTTTT
TRBJ2-1 TRBV9 TRBD2 15 CASSVEERGSSEQFF TGTGCCAGCAGCGTAGAGGAGCGGGGGTCTTCCGAGCAGTTCTTC
TRBJ1-1 TRBV25-1 TRBD1 15 CASSLLRQGNTEAFF TGTGCCAGCAGTCTTCTACGACAGGGAAACACTGAAGCTTTCTTT
TRBJ2-7 TRBV13 TRBD1 14 CASSLRTGRYEQYF TGTGCCAGCAGCCTACGGACAGGGCGGTACGAGCAGTACTTC
TRBJ2-3 TRBV15 - 10 CATSRDRLYF TGTGCCACCAGCAGAGATCGACTGTATTTT
TRBJ2-7 TRBV28 TRBD1 11 CASSSGGEQYF TGTGCCAGCAGTTCAGGGGGAGAGCAGTACTTC
TRBJ1-2 TRBV6-5 - 16 CASSFRRGPGGIGYTF TGTGCCAGCAGTTTCCGACGCGGCCCGGGAGGAATTGGCTACACCTTC
TRBJ1-1 TRBV7-3 - 13 CASRSDRITEAFF TGTGCCAGCAGATCTGACAGGATCACTGAAGCTTTCTTT
TRBJ1-6 TRBV25-1 TRBD1 14 CASSKAGGNSPLHF TGTGCCAGCAGTAAGGCAGGGGGAAATTCACCCCTCCACTTT
TRBJ2-1 TRBV20-1 - 11 CSAPRVSEQFF TGCAGTGCTCCCCGGGTCAGTGAGCAGTTCTTC
TRBJ2-7 TRBV7-9 TRBD2 15 CASSLAGGDLYEQYF TGTGCCAGCAGCTTAGCCGGGGGGGATCTCTACGAGCAGTACTTC
TRBJ1-1 TRBV30 - 14 CAWSSGGGFTEAFF TGTGCCTGGAGTTCTGGGGGGGGCTTCACTGAAGCTTTCTTT
TRBJ2-3 TRBV5-4 - 16 CASSPGGGRITDTQYF TGTGCCAGCAGCCCGGGCGGGGGCCGGATCACAGATACGCAGTATTTT
TRBJ2-3 TRBV18 - 16 CASSPPASGHTDTQYF TGTGCCAGCTCACCACCCGCAAGCGGGCACACAGATACGCAGTATTTT
TRBJ2-5 TRBV13 - 15 CASSLQGQGGETQYF TGTGCCAGCAGCCTGCAGGGGCAGGGAGGGGAGACCCAGTACTTC
TRBJ2-1 TRBV19 TRBD2 16 CASSARGSGRANEQFF TGTGCCAGTAGTGCTCGGGGTAGCGGGAGGGCGAATGAGCAGTTCTTC
TRBJ2-7 TRBV13 - 14 CASSLDYNSYEQYF TGTGCCAGCAGCTTAGATTACAACTCCTACGAGCAGTACTTC
TRBJ2-6 TRBV7-9 - 18 CASSHTQGTLSGANVLTF TGTGCCAGCAGCCACACTCAGGGGACGCTCTCTGGGGCCAACGTCCTGACTTTC